Described below is a single T cell receptor (beta chain) sequence and its context. Its specificity is not known. The data were taken from a study of cytomegalovirus exposure and HLA in healthy donors. The study's findings and limits: The study designated fewer than 200 TCR beta chains cytomegalovirus-associated. A later analysis showed HLA-associated TCR beta chains outstripping equally common others in clonal expansion. An Asian-associated ancestry cluster reportedly showed fewer N-insertions than the approximately 700-donor mean in a later analysis.

The PCR made use of 60 Vbeta and 13 Jbeta primers. Only in-frame clones appear in the TCRdb table, and some are missing; sequencing was by immunoSEQ multiplex PCR. Of around 160,000 clones detected, roughly 79% appear once; the ten largest clones hold 6.5% to 8%. CDR1 is KGHSH, CDR2 LQKENI, per germline. The ends lost 2 bases at V and 0 bases at J; junction bases unmatched: 9. This CDR3 is built from 20 residues. All the people who gave samples were healthy bone marrow donors. The sequenced sample was PBMCs. V and J are TRBV18 and TRBJ2-5; the match to TRBD2 covers 16 bases. This sequence originates from a woman between 40 and 50 years old in good health and CMV-seropositive. CDR3 DNA sequence: TGTGCCAGCTCACCAACCCCCGGGACTAGCGGGGGGGTAAACCAAGAGACCCAGTACTTC. Its translation is CASSPTPGTSGGVNQETQYF.